This T cell receptor beta chain was found in a study of control samples from healthy donors and cancer patients. The CDR3 is made up of 18 amino acids. The V end lost 4 bases, the J end lost 0 bases, and 20 bases lay between the germline ends. The germline V gene encodes CDR1 SGHRS and CDR2 YFSETQ. Generated by immunoSEQ multiplex PCR, the TCRdb table keeps only in-frame clones and is missing some. The sample yields tens of thousands of clones, approximately 91% seen once. The sample was PBMCs. This chain connects TRBV5-1 to TRBJ1-3; tentative D call: TRBD1 (6 bases). The TCR comes from a man in his fifties with lung cancer. The CDR3 spells CASSGPPQGTHSGNTIYF. CDR3 nucleotide sequence: TGCGCCAGCAGCGGACCACCCCAGGGGACCCACTCTGGAAACACCATATATTTT. Full variable domain (rest looked up from reference TRBV5-1 and TRBJ1-3): KAGVTQTPRYLIKTRGQQVTLSCSPISGHRSVSWYQQTPGQGLQFLFEYFSETQRNKGNFPGRFSGRQFSNSRSEMNVSTLELGDSALYLCASSGPPQGTHSGNTIYFGEGSWLTVV.